What follows describes a single TCR beta chain. The data were produced by immunoSEQ multiplex PCR, yet TCRdb's version contains in-frame clones alone and is incomplete. The table has 400,000 to 500,000 clones, about 82% seen once. The record originates from a study of shared clonotypes between healthy human individuals. Germline V lookup: CDR1 MNHEY, CDR2 SVGAGI. The CDR3 spans 14 residues. Trimming pared 3 bases from V and 4 bases from J, leaving 12 bases between. The source material was PBMCs. V usage is TRBV6-5 and J usage is TRBJ1-2; D is unresolved. The clonotype was recovered from a woman aged 40 to 50 in good health. Some clones in this sample may be carry-over from other donors' samples. The DNA for the CDR3 is TGTGCCAGCAGTTATAGTGTAGAATTCTATGGCTACACCTTC. Translation: CASSYSVEFYGYTF.